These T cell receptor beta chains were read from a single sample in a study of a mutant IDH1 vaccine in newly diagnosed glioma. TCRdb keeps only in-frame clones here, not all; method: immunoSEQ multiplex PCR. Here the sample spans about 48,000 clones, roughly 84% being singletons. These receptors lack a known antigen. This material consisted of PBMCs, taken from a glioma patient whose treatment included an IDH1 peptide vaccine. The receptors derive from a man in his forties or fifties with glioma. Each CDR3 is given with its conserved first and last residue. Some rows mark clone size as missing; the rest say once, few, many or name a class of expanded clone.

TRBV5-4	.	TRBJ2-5	CASSTKQVPGETQYF
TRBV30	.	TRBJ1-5	CAWSVRGRGNQPQHF
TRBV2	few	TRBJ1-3	CASRRDITSGNTIYF
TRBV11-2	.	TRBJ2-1	CASSSPGLAGASYNEQFF
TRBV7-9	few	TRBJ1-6	CASSPRDSLNSPLHF
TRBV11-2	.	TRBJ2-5	CASSSPGRAQYF
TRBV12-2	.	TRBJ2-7	CASREGAYEQYF
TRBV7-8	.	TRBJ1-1	CASSIRTGPKRAFF
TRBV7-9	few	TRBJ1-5	CASSPGQDNQPQHF
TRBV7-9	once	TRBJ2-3	CASSSRGLAGFITDTQYF
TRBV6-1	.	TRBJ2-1	CARGGARNNEQFF
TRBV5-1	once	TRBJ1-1	CASSLFPPSQGMAEAFF
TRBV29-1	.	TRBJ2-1	CSVARDRASEQFF
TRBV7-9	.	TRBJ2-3	CASKYGGGTDTQYF
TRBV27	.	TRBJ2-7	CASRRTFSYEQYF
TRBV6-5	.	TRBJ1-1	CASSYSILQNTEAFF
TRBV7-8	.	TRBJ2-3	CASSRSGGAFSDTQYF
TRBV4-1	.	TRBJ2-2	CASSGQGNTGELFF
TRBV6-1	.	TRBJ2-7	CASSVDRGSYEQYF
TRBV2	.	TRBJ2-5	CASHLRTLETQYF
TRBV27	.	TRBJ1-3	CASSTTGLGNTIYF
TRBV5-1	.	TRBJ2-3	CASSPGTRAADTQYF
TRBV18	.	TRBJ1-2	CASSPGGSNYGYTF
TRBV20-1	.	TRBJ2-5	CSASSGEYQYF
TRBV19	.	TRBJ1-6	CASKRTDGTNSPLHF
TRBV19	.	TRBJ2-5	CASRSGTGGTQYF
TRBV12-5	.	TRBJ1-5	CASGFRLENQPQHF
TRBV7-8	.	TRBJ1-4	CASSQKRVVTEKLFF
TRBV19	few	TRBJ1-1	CASSYGQGLPEAFF
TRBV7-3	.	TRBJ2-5	CASSLVPSQGTQYF
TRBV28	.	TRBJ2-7	CASTSVGGGHEQYF
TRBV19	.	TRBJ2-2	CASRLVLANTGELFF
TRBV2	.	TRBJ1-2	CASSPQGHGYTF
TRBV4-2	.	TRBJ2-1	CASSQGDLNNEQFF
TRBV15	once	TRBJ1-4	CATSRVDRDEKLFF
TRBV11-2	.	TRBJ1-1	CASSLALYTEAFF
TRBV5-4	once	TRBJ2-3	CASSSDLLALTTDTQYF
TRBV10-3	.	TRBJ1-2	CAISEPGQVVGGYTF
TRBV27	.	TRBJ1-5	CASSFAQYGQPQHF
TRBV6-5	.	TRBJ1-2	CASSDLGGYTF